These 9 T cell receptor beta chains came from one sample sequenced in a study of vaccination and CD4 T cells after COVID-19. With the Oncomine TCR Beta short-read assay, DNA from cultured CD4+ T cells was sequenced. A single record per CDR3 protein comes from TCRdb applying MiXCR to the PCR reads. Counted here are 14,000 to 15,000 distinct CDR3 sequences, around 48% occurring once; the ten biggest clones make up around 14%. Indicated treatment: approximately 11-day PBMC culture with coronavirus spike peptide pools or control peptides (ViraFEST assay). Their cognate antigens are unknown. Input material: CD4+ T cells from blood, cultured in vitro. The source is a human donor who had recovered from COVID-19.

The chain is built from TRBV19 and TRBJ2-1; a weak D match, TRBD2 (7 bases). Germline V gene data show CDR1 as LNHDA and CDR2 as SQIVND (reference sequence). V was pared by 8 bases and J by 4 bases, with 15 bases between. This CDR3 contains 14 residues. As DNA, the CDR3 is TGTGCCAGTTCGGCGGGGGCGGGGTACAATGAGCAGTTCTTC. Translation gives CASSAGAGYNEQFF. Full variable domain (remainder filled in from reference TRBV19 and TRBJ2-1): DGGITQSPKYLFRKEGQNVTLSCEQNLNHDAMYWYRQDPGQGLRLIYYSQIVNDFQKGDIAEGYSVSREKKESFPLTVTSAQKNPTAFYLCASSAGAGYNEQFFGPGTRLTVL.

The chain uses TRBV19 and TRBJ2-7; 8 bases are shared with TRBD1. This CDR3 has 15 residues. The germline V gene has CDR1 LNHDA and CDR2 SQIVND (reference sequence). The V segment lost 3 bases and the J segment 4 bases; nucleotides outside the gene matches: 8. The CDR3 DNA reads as TGTGCCAGTAGTATCGGCAGGGGGCGGGCGTACGAGCAGTACTTC. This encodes CASSIGRGRAYEQYF.

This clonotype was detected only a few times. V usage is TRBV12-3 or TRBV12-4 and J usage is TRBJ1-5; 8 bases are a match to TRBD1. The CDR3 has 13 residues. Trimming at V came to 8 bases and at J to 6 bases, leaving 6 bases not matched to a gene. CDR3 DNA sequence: TGTGCCAGCGGACAGGGTTTTGGTCAGCCCCAGCATTTT. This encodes CASGQGFGQPQHF.

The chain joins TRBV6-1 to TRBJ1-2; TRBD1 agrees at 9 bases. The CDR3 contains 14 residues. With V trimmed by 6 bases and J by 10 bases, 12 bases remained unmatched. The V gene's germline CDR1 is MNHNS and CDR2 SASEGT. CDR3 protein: CASSGGTGLVDYTF. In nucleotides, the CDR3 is TGTGCCAGCAGCGGCGGGACAGGGTTAGTTGACTACACCTTC.

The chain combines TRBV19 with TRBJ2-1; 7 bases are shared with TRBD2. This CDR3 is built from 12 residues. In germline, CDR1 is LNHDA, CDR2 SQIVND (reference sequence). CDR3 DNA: TGTGGTTCTAGCGGACTTTCAAATGAGCAGTTCTTC. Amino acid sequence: CGSSGLSNEQFF.

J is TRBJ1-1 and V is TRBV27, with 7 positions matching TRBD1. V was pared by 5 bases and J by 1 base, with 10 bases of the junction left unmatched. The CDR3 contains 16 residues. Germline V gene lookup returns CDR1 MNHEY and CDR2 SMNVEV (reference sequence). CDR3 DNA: TGTGCCAGCAGTGACCGGTCGGGACAGCCGAACACTGAAGCTTTCTTT. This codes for CASSDRSGQPNTEAFF.

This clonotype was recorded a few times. The CDR3 loop reads CSARVRAGRTDTQYF. Written as DNA, the CDR3 is TGCAGTGCTAGAGTAAGGGCAGGGCGCACAGATACGCAGTATTTT. The J gene is TRBJ2-3, the V gene TRBV20-1, with D possibly TRBD1 on 5 matching bases. Germline loops: CDR1 DFQATT, CDR2 SNEGSKA (reference sequence). Trimming stripped 1 base from V and 1 base from J, with 12 bases between. The CDR3 runs to 15 residues.

DNA of the CDR3: TGTGCCAGCTCCCGGCAGGGAGACACTGAAGCTTTCTTT. This codes for CASSRQGDTEAFF. The chain employs TRBV18 and TRBJ1-1; TRBD1 might be the D (5 bases). The CDR3 sequence is 13 residues long. Germline V gene sequence: CDR1 KGHSH, CDR2 LQKENI. The ends were cut back, 6 bases at V and 3 bases at J, with 11 bases in the middle.

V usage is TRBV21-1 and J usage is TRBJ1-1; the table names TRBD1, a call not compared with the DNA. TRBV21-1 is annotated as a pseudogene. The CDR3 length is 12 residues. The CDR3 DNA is TGTGCCAGCAGCCCGGGGGTAGGCGAAGCTTTCTTT. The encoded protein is CASSPGVGEAFF.